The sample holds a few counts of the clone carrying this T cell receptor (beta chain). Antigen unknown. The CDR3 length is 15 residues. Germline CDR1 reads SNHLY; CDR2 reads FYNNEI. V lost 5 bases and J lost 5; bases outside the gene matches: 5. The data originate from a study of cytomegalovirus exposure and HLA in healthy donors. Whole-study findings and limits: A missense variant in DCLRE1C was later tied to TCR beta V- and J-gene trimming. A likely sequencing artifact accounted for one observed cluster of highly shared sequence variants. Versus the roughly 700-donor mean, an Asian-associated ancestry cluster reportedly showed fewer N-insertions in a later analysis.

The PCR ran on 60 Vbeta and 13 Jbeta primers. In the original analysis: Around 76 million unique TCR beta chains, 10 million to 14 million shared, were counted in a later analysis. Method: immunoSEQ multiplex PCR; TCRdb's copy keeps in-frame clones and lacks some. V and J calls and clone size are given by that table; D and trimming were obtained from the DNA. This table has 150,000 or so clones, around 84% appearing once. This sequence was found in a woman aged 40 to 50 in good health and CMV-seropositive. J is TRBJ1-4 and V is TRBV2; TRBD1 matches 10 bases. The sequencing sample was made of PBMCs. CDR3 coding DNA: TGTGCCAGCAGTTCAGACAGGGGGCAGAATGAAAAACTGTTTTTT. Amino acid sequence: CASSSDRGQNEKLFF.